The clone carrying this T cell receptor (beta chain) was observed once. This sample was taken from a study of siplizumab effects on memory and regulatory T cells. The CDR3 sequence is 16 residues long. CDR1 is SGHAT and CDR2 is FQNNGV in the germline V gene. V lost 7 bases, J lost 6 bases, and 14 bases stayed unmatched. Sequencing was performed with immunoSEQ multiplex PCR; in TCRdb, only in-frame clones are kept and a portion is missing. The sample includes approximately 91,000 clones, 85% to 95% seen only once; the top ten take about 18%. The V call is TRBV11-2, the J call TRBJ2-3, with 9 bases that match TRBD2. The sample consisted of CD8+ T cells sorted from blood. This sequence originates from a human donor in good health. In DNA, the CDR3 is TGTGCCAGCACATTCTTGACTAGCGGCCCCATCGATACGCAGTATTTT. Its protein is CASTFLTSGPIDTQYF.